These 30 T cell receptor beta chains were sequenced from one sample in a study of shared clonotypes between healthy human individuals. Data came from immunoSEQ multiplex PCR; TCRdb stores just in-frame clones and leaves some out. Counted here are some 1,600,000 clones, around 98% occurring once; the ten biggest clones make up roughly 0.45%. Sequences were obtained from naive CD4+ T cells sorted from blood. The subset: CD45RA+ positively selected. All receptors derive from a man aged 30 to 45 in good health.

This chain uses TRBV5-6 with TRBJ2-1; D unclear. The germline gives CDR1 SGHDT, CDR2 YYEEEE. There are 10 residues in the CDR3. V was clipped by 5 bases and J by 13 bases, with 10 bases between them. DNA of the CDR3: TGTGCCAGCAGTGGTGTAGTTCAGTTCTTC. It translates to CASSGVVQFF.

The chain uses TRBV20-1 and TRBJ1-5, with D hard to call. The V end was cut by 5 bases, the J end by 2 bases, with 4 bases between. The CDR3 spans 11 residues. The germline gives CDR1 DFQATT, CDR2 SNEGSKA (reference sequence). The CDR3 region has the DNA TGCAGTGCTGTGGGCAATCAGCCCCAGCATTTT. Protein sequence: CSAVGNQPQHF.

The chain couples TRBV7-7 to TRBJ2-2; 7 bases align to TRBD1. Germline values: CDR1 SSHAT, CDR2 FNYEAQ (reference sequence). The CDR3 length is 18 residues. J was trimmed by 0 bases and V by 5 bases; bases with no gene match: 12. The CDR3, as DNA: TGTGCCAGCAGCCCAGACAGGGTCAGACGCGCGAACACCGGGGAGCTGTTTTTT. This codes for CASSPDRVRRANTGELFF.

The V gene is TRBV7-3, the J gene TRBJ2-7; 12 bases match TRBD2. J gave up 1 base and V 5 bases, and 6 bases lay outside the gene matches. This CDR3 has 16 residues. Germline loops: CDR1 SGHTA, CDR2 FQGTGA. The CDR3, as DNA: TGTGCCAGCAGCCCAGACGGACTAGCGGGATCCTACGAGCAGTACTTC. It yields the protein CASSPDGLAGSYEQYF.

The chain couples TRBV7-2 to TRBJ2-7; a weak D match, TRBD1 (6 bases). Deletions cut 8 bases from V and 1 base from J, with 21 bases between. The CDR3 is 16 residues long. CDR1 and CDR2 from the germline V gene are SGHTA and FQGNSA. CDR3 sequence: CASANGSGTPSYEQYF. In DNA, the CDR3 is TGTGCCAGCGCTAATGGGAGTGGGACACCATCCTACGAGCAGTACTTC. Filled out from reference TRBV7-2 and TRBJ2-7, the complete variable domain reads GAGVSQSPSNKVTEKGKDVELRCDPISGHTALYWYRQSLGQGLEFLIYFQGNSAPDKSGLPSDRFSAERTGGSVSTLTIQRTQQEDSAVYLCASANGSGTPSYEQYFGPGTRLTVT.

The CDR3 here is CASRAQGSTYGYTF. In nucleotides, the CDR3 is TGTGCCAGCAGGGCACAGGGGTCTACCTATGGCTACACCTTC. This chain connects TRBV28 to TRBJ1-2, with 7 bases identical to TRBD1. J was trimmed by 4 bases and V by 6 bases; bases with no gene match: 8. CDR3 length: 14 residues. Germline V gives CDR1 MDHEN, CDR2 SYDVKM.

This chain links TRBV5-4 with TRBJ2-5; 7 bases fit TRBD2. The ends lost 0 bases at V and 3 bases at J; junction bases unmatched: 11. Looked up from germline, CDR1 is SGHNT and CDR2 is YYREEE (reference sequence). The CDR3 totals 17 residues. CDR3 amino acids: CASSLAPRRGGEETQYF. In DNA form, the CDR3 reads TGTGCCAGCAGCTTGGCCCCACGTAGGGGAGGGGAAGAGACCCAGTACTTC. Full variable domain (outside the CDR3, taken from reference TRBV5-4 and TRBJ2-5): ETGVTQSPTHLIKTRGQQVTLRCSSQSGHNTVSWYQQALGQGPQFIFQYYREEENGRGNFPPRFSGLQFPNYSSELNVNALELDDSALYLCASSLAPRRGGEETQYFGPGTRLLVL.

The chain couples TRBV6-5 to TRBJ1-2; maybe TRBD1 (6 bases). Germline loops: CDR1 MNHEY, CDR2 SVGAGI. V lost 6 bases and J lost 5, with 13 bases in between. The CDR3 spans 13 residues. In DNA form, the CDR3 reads TGTGCCAGCAGGCCCTGGACAGATTATGGCTACACCTTC. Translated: CASRPWTDYGYTF.

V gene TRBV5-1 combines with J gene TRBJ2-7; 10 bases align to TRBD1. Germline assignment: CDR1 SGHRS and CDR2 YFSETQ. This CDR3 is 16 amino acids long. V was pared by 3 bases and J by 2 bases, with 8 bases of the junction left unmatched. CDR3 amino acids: CASSSGTGVGTYEQYF. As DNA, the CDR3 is TGCGCCAGCAGCTCCGGGACAGGGGTTGGGACCTACGAGCAGTACTTC.

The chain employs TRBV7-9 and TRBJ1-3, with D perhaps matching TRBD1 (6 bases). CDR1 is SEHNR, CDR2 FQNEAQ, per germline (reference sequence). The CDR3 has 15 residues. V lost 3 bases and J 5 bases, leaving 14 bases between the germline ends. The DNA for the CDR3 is TGTGCCAGCAGCTTGGTCCCGGGACAAAGAAACACCATATATTTT. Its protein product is CASSLVPGQRNTIYF.

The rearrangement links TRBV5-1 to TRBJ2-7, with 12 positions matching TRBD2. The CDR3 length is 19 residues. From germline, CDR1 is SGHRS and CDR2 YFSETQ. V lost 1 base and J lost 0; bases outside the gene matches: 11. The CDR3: CASSLRGLAGLLPSYEQYF. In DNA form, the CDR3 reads TGCGCCAGCAGCTTGAGGGGACTAGCGGGCCTCCTCCCCTCCTACGAGCAGTACTTC.

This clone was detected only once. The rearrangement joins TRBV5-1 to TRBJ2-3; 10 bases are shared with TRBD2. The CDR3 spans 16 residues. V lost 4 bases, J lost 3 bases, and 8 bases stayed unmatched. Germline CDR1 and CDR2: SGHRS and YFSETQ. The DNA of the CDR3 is TGCGCCAGCAGCGGGGGCCTAGCGGGGGTAACAGATACGCAGTATTTT. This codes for CASSGGLAGVTDTQYF.

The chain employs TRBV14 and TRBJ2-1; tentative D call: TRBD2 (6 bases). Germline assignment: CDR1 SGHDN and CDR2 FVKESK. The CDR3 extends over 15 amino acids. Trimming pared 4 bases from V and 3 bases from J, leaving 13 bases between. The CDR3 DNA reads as TGTGCCAGCAGCCGGGACTTAGGAGGCTACAATGAGCAGTTCTTC. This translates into CASSRDLGGYNEQFF.

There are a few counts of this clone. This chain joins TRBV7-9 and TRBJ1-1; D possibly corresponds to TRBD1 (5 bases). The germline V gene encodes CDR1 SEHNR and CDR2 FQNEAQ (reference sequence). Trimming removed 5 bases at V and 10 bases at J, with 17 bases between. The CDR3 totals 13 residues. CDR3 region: CASSVDTGVTAFF. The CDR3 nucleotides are TGTGCCAGCAGCGTGGACACGGGTGTTACAGCTTTCTTT.

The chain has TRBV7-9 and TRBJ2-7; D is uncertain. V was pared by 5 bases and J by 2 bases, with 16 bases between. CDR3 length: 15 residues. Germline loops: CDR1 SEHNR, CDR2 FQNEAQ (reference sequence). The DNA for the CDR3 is TGTGCCAGCAGCCCACGGCTGGCGGAGACCTACGAGCAGTACTTC. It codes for CASSPRLAETYEQYF.

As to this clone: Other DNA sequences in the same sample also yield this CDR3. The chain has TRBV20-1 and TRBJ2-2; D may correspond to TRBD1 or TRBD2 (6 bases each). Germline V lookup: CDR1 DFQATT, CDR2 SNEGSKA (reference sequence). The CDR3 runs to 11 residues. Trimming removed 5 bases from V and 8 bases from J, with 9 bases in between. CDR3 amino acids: CSAGGPGELFF. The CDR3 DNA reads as TGCAGTGCTGGGGGGCCTGGGGAGCTGTTTTTT.

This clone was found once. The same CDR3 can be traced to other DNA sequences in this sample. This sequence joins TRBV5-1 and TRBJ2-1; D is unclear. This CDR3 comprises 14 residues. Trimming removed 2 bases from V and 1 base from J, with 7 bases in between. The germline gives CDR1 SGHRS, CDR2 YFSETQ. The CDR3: CASSFGNSYNEQFF. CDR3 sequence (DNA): TGCGCCAGCAGCTTTGGTAATTCCTACAATGAGCAGTTCTTC.

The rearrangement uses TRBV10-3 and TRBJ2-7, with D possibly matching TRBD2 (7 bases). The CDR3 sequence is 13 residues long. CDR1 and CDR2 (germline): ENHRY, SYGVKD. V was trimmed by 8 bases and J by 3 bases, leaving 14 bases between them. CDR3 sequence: CAIFGGGGYEQYF. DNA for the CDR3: TGTGCCATCTTCGGGGGAGGGGGCTACGAGCAGTACTTC.

This CDR3 is CASSQGVTGDYEQYF. CDR3 in DNA: TGTGCCAGCAGCCAAGGGGTGACAGGGGACTACGAGCAGTACTTC. The J gene is TRBJ2-7, the V gene TRBV4-2; 8 positions agree with TRBD1. Germline CDR1 LGHNA, CDR2 YNFKEQ. This CDR3 comprises 15 residues. Trimming cost V 1 base and J 3 bases; bases outside gene matches: 5.

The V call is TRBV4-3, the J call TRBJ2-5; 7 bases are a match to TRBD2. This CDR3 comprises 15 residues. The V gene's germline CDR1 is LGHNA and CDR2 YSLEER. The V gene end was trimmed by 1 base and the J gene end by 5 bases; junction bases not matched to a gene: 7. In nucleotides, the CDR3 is TGCGCCAGCAGCCAAGTAAGGCAGGGAGGGGAGACCCAGTACTTC. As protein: CASSQVRQGGETQYF.

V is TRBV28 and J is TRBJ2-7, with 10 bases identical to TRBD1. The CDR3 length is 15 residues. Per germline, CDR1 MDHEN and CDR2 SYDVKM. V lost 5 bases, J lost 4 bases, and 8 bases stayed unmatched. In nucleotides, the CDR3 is TGTGCCAGCAGTGAACCGGGACAGGGGTCGTACGAGCAGTACTTC. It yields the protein CASSEPGQGSYEQYF.

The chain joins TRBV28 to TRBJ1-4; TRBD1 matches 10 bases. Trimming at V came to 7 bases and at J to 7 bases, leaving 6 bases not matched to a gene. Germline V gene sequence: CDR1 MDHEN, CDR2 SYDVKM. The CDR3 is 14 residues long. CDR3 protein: CASKSGQGIEKLFF. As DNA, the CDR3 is TGTGCCAGCAAATCGGGACAGGGGATTGAAAAACTGTTTTTT. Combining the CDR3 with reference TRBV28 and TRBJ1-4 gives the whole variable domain DVKVTQSSRYLVKRTGEKVFLECVQDMDHENMFWYRQDPGLGLRLIYFSYDVKMKEKGDIPEGYSVSREKKERFSLILESASTNQTSMYLCASKSGQGIEKLFFGSGTQLSVL.

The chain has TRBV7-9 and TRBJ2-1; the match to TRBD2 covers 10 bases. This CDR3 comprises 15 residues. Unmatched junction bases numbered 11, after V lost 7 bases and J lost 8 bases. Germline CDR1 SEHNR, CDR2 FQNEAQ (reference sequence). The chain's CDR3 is CASNGGLAGVDEQFF. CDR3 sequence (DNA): TGTGCCAGCAACGGGGGCCTAGCGGGAGTCGATGAGCAGTTCTTC.

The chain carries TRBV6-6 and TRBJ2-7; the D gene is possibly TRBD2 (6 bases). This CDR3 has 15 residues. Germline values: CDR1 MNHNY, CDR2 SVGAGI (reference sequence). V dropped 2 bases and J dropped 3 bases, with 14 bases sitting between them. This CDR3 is CASSYSSEGGYEQYF. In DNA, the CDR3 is TGTGCCAGCAGTTACAGTTCCGAGGGAGGCTACGAGCAGTACTTC.

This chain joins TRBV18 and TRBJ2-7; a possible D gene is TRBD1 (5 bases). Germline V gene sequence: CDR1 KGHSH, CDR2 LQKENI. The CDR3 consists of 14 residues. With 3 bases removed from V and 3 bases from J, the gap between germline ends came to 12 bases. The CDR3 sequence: CASSPLNQGYEQYF. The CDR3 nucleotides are TGTGCCAGCTCACCCCTGAATCAGGGCTACGAGCAGTACTTC.

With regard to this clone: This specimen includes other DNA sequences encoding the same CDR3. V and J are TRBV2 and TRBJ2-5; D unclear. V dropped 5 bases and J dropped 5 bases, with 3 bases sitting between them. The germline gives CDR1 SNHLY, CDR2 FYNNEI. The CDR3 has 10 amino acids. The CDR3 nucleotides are TGTGCCAGCAGTCGGGAGACCCAGTACTTC. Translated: CASSRETQYF.

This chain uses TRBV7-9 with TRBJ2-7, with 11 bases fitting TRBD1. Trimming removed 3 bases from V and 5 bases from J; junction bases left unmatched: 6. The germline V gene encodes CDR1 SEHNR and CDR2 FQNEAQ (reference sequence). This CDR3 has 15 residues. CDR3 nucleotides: TGTGCCAGCAGCTTTCGGACAGGGGGCTTGAACGAGCAGTACTTC. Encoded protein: CASSFRTGGLNEQYF.

The CDR3 region is CASSFGGFSYNEQFF. The CDR3 nucleotides read TGTGCCAGCAGCTTTGGTGGGTTCTCCTACAATGAGCAGTTCTTC. V gene TRBV5-6 combines with J gene TRBJ2-1; no definite D call. Germline V gene data show CDR1 as SGHDT and CDR2 as YYEEEE. CDR3 length: 15 amino acids. Trimming removed 2 bases from V and 0 bases from J, with 9 bases in between.

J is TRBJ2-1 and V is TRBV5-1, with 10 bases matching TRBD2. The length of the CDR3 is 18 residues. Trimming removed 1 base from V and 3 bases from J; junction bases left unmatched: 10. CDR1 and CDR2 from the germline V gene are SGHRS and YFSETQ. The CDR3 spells CASSLRVAGGPFYNEQFF. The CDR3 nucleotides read TGCGCCAGCAGCTTGAGGGTAGCGGGGGGCCCTTTCTACAATGAGCAGTTCTTC. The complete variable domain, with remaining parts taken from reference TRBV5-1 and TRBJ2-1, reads KAGVTQTPRYLIKTRGQQVTLSCSPISGHRSVSWYQQTPGQGLQFLFEYFSETQRNKGNFPGRFSGRQFSNSRSEMNVSTLELGDSALYLCASSLRVAGGPFYNEQFFGPGTRLTVL.

DNA of the CDR3: TGTGCCAGCAGCTTAGTATTAGCGGGGGGTGAAAAACTGTTTTTT. It translates to CASSLVLAGGEKLFF. V and J are TRBV11-2 and TRBJ1-4, with D tentatively TRBD1 (5 bases). The V end lost 1 base, the J end lost 7 bases, and 13 bases lay between the germline ends. This CDR3 spans 15 amino acids. Per the germline V gene, CDR1 is SGHAT and CDR2 is FQNNGV. Full variable domain (outside the CDR3, taken from reference TRBV11-2 and TRBJ1-4): EAGVAQSPRYKIIEKRQSVAFWCNPISGHATLYWYQQILGQGPKLLIQFQNNGVVDDSQLPKDRFSAERLKGVDSTLKIQPAKLEDSAVYLCASSLVLAGGEKLFFGSGTQLSVL.